This T cell receptor (beta chain) was sequenced during a study of blood T cells in healthy people across ages. From germline, CDR1 is MNHNS and CDR2 SASEGT. V dropped 9 bases and J dropped 8 bases, with 23 bases sitting between them. There are 15 residues in the CDR3. A second PCR, run for roughly 7 to 11 cycles, used a sample-barcoded 5' primer plus a J-beta primer mix. One entry per CDR3 protein, called by TCRdb with MiXCR from the 5' RACE reads. The data contain around 1,000,000 distinct CDR3 sequences, roughly a quarter of them singletons. These data were also filed under a second study, of T cells of mothers and their children.

The chain recombines TRBV6-1 with TRBJ2-1; D may be TRBD1 or TRBD2 (5 bases each). This receptor was obtained from a girl aged 2 to 9 in good health. Sequencing was carried out using blood. CDR3: CASGVYEGSWDEQFF. In DNA, the CDR3 is TGTGCCAGTGGAGTTTATGAGGGGTCTTGGGATGAGCAGTTCTTC.